This section outlines one TCR beta chain sequence together with its context. The antigen is not known. The data derive from a study of CD4+ T cells in melanoma. Germline V gives CDR1 MNHNS, CDR2 SASEGT. Trimming shortened V by 4 bases and J by 9 bases, and 19 bases separated the two germline ends. CDR3 length equals 14 residues. Data came from immunoSEQ multiplex PCR; TCRdb stores just in-frame clones and leaves some out. The sample carries about 120,000 clones, about 90% recorded once. Study outcomes and limitations: Neoantigen-specific CD4+ T cells in melanoma reportedly had diverse differentiation states. CD8+ T cell, macrophage and B cell function reportedly correlated with neoantigen-specific CD4+ T cells.

This chain links TRBV6-1 with TRBJ2-7; TRBD2 is a possible D gene (5 bases). Sequencing was carried out using peripheral blood. This clonotype was sampled from a human donor with melanoma. CDR3 DNA: TGTGCCAGCAGTGTGGAGGTGGGCGTCGTTCGGCAGTACTTC. It codes for CASSVEVGVVRQYF.